Reported below is one TCR beta chain. The data derive from a study of blood T cell repertoires in COVID-19. Study-level information: Whether acute or convalescent, the COVID-19 samples came from the United States, Italy and Spain. PBMCs, B-cell-depleted T cells, or T cells were the source of the cDNA or gDNA that made up the material.

Original processing methods: Using reference gene primer amplification, nucleated cell counts were estimated. Assay used: immunoSEQ multiplex PCR; TCRdb lists only in-frame clones, some missing. Clonal size and the V and J genes are those of that table, whereas D and trimming came from the DNA. The profile shows about 83,000 clones, 70% to 90% of them singletons. This TCR derives from a woman aged 80 or over with acute or convalescent COVID-19. The sample was peripheral blood.

CDR3 residues: CASRRVAGGTDTQYF. The CDR3 DNA sequence: TGTGCCAGCAGGAGGGTAGCGGGGGGCACAGATACGCAGTATTTT. The chain carries TRBV2 and TRBJ2-3; 9 positions match TRBD2. Trimming removed 6 bases from V and 1 base from J; junction bases left unmatched: 5. Germline CDR1 and CDR2: SNHLY and FYNNEI. CDR3 length equals 15 residues.